The clone carrying this T cell receptor (beta chain) was seen many times. The source of the sample is a study of Graves' ophthalmopathy and Graves' hyperthyroidism. The CDR3 is made up of 14 amino acids. The ends were cut back, 3 bases at V and 3 bases at J, with 11 bases in the middle. Germline assignment: CDR1 PRHDT and CDR2 FYEKMQ (reference sequence). For repertoire sequencing, the TCR beta CDR3 regions were amplified from RNA transcripts. Second-round multiplex PCR came after first-round RT-PCR with HTBI primers. TCRdb reprocessed the multiplex PCR reads via MiXCR and lists one record per CDR3 protein. The sample has 300,000 to 350,000 distinct CDR3 sequences; roughly 15% are singletons. Where ophthalmopathy was present, donors had moderate-to-severe activity, CAS ≥3, NOSPECS ≥4 and duration under 3 months. A diagnosis was made from clinical symptoms together with serum thyroxine, TRAb, thyroid ultrasound and orbital computed tomography.

The TCR sequence derives from an adult man with Graves' ophthalmopathy. Material: peripheral blood. The V gene is TRBV13, the J gene TRBJ1-1; possibly TRBD1 for D (6 bases). Here the CDR3 reads CASSLGQMDTEAFF. The CDR3 DNA sequence: TGTGCCAGCAGCTTGGGACAAATGGACACTGAAGCTTTCTTT. The complete variable domain, with remaining parts taken from reference TRBV13 and TRBJ1-1, reads AAGVIQSPRHLIKEKRETATLKCYPIPRHDTVYWYQQGPGQDPQFLISFYEKMQSDKGSIPDRFSAQQFSDYHSELNMSSLELGDSALYFCASSLGQMDTEAFFGQGTRLTVV.